The 14 T cell receptor beta chains reported below all come from one sample, sequenced in a study of blood T cell repertoires in COVID-19. Assay used: immunoSEQ multiplex PCR; TCRdb lists only in-frame clones, some missing. The repertoire holds some 300,000 clones, with nearly 90% as singletons. The specimen sequenced was PBMCs or T cells enriched from blood (not recorded which). The receptors stem from a woman aged 30 to 39 who had recovered from COVID-19.

The chain is built from TRBV7-6 and TRBJ1-1; D perhaps matches TRBD1 (6 bases). Germline loops: CDR1 SGHVS, CDR2 FNYEAQ. V was shortened by 8 bases and J by 6 bases, with 13 bases between the two germline ends. This CDR3 is 12 amino acids long. CDR3 sequence: CASGRGGPEAFF. The CDR3, as DNA: TGTGCCAGCGGACGGGGGGGCCCTGAAGCTTTCTTT. Combining the CDR3 with reference TRBV7-6 and TRBJ1-1 gives the whole variable domain GAGVSQSPRYKVTKRGQDVALRCDPISGHVSLYWYRQALGQGPEFLTYFNYEAQQDKSGLPNDRFSAERPEGSISTLTIQRTEQRDSAMYRCASGRGGPEAFFGQGTRLTVV.

The chain joins TRBV6-2 or TRBV6-3 to TRBJ1-1; 9 nucleotides align to TRBD1. The CDR3 runs 16 residues. V shed 6 bases, J shed 1 base, and the junction held 9 bases outside the gene matches. The germline V gene has CDR1 MNHEY and CDR2 SVGEGT. The CDR3 sequence is CASSRTGTGWNTEAFF. CDR3 DNA: TGTGCCAGCAGCCGTACCGGGACAGGGTGGAACACTGAAGCTTTCTTT.

The chain couples TRBV18 to TRBJ2-7; 9 nucleotides match TRBD1. The CDR3 loop spans 13 amino acids. Germline-derived CDR1 and CDR2 are KGHSH and LQKENI. Losses at the gene ends were 4 bases for V and 5 bases for J; bases not matched to a gene: 3. This CDR3 is CASSQDRGHEQYF. Here the CDR3 DNA reads TGTGCCAGCTCACAGGACAGGGGACACGAGCAGTACTTC.

The chain joins TRBV9 to TRBJ2-3, with D possibly TRBD1 on 5 matching bases. The CDR3 has 13 residues. V was clipped by 0 bases and J by 8 bases, with 10 bases between them. Germline assignment: CDR1 SGDLS and CDR2 YYNGEE. Written as DNA, the CDR3 is TGTGCCAGCAGCGTAGGGACCCAGGGTACGCAGTATTTT. Its protein product is CASSVGTQGTQYF.

At least ten counts were recorded for this clone. This chain links TRBV11-2 with TRBJ2-7; 8 nucleotides align to TRBD2. The CDR3 totals 15 residues. Germline V CDR1 and CDR2: SGHAT, FQNNGV. V was pared by 7 bases and J by 4 bases, with 12 bases of the junction left unmatched. CDR3 amino acids: CASTGGAGGFYEQYF. For the CDR3, the DNA is TGTGCCAGCACCGGGGGGGCCGGCGGTTTTTACGAGCAGTACTTC.

The chain is built from TRBV11-3 and TRBJ2-6; no reliable D call. This CDR3 contains 19 residues. CDR1 and CDR2 (germline): SGHNT, YENEEA. Trimming removed 7 bases from V and 0 bases from J, with 22 bases in between. CDR3 DNA: TGTGCCAGCACCCCCCCCTTGGCGGTTCTCTACTCTGGGGCCAACGTCCTGACTTTC. Its protein is CASTPPLAVLYSGANVLTF.

The gene calls are TRBV10-3 and TRBJ2-3; 10 bases line up with TRBD1. The CDR3 has 19 residues. Germline CDR1 and CDR2: ENHRY and SYGVKD. The junction had 16 bases not matched to a gene; V was cut back by 6 bases and J by 1 base. CDR3 bases: TGTGCCATCAGCTTTCCGGGACAGGGGCGGGAAGTGGGCACAGATACGCAGTATTTT. It encodes CAISFPGQGREVGTDTQYF.

Points on this clone: The sample contains more than one DNA sequence encoding this CDR3. This chain connects TRBV28 to TRBJ2-7, with 8 bases identical to TRBD2. The J segment lost 2 bases and the V segment lost 1 base, leaving 4 bases of the junction unmatched. Germline V CDR1 and CDR2: MDHEN, SYDVKM. CDR3 length equals 15 residues. The CDR3 spells CASSLLAGGPYEQYF. CDR3 sequence (DNA): TGTGCCAGCAGTTTATTGGCGGGAGGCCCCTACGAGCAGTACTTC.

The chain combines TRBV5-1 with TRBJ1-1; TRBD1 agrees at 7 bases. CDR1 and CDR2 (germline): SGHRS, YFSETQ. The CDR3 runs to 18 residues. Trimming removed 6 bases from V and 1 base from J; junction bases left unmatched: 18. This CDR3 reads CASIPRPWGDRTNTEAFF. The DNA for the CDR3 is TGCGCCAGCATTCCCCGCCCTTGGGGGGACAGAACGAACACTGAAGCTTTCTTT.

V gene TRBV3-1 (or the pseudogene TRBV3-2) combines with J gene TRBJ2-1; D call uncertain. Germline values: CDR1 LGHDT, CDR2 YNNKEL (reference sequence). Trimming took off 2 bases at V and 0 bases at J, with 8 bases between the two ends. The CDR3 runs to 15 residues. Here the CDR3 DNA reads TGTGCCAGCAGCCAATTGGCTAGCTCCTACAATGAGCAGTTCTTC. Translation: CASSQLASSYNEQFF.

The CDR3 DNA reads as TGCAGTGCTAGTGGACAGGGGTGGGGAGATACGCAGTATTTT. It specifies CSASGQGWGDTQYF. This chain connects TRBV20-1 to TRBJ2-3; 9 bases map to TRBD1. V trimming: 3 bases; J trimming: 5 bases; junction bases outside the gene matches: 6. The CDR3 runs to 14 residues. The germline gives CDR1 DFQATT, CDR2 SNEGSKA (reference sequence).

V usage is TRBV2 and J usage is TRBJ1-1; D remains unclear. Germline V gene lookup returns CDR1 SNHLY and CDR2 FYNNEI. Trimming shortened V by 1 base and J by 3 bases, and 9 bases separated the two germline ends. The CDR3 contains 14 residues. This CDR3 is CASSEGGAYTEAFF. The CDR3 DNA reads as TGTGCCAGCAGTGAAGGGGGAGCGTACACTGAAGCTTTCTTT.

The chain couples TRBV7-6 to TRBJ2-7, with 11 bases fitting TRBD2. The germline CDR1 and CDR2 sequences are SGHVS and FNYEAQ. The junction had 6 bases not matched to a gene; V was cut back by 4 bases and J by 7 bases. CDR3 length equals 14 residues. CDR3 region: CASSSSGGPGEQYF. The CDR3 bases are TGTGCCAGCAGCTCTAGCGGGGGGCCGGGGGAGCAGTACTTC.

The chain has TRBV27 and TRBJ2-7; possible D gene TRBD2, 6 bases. The V and J ends lost 5 bases and 2 bases respectively, with 19 bases between them. Looked up from germline, CDR1 is MNHEY and CDR2 is SMNVEV (reference sequence). CDR3 size: 16 residues. DNA for the CDR3: TGTGCCAGCAGTCCTCGCACCCCTAGCGAGACCTACGAGCAGTACTTC. Encoded protein: CASSPRTPSETYEQYF.